These T cell receptor beta chains were read from a single sample in a study of graft-versus-host responses after intestinal transplantation. For these TCRs, the target antigens are not known. The protocol was immunoSEQ multiplex PCR, while the TCRdb copy is restricted to in-frame clones and leaves out a portion. The sample comprises about 85,000 clones, approximately 90% of which are singletons, and 7.6% rests with the top ten. This specimen consisted of unstimulated CD8+ T cells sorted from spleen or lymph node cells, obtained before transplant. The source of these receptors is a human donor who was the organ donor for an intestinal transplant. Each CDR3 is given with its conserved first and last residue. Each record gives: V gene, J gene, CDR3 protein.

TRBV19	TRBJ1-2	CASSLAFNYGYTF
TRBV11-2	TRBJ1-4	CASSPPRDRGDEKLFF
TRBV29-1	TRBJ1-2	CSVVWINHGYAF
TRBV2	TRBJ1-2	CASRQGQGAEGYTF
TRBV5-6	TRBJ1-2	CASSLAGTVDDGYTF
TRBV10-3	TRBJ2-2	CAISEKGTNTGELFF
TRBV11-3	TRBJ2-1	CASSFEAFTSGSSPYNEQFF
TRBV6-4	TRBJ2-1	CASSGLAAYNEQFF
TRBV12-5	TRBJ2-2	CASGGLVTNTGELFF
TRBV4-2	TRBJ2-1	CASSQERRRRNEQFF
TRBV6-5	TRBJ2-7	CASSPSNPSYEQYF
TRBV6-5	TRBJ2-1	CASSYGAAEQFF
TRBV27	TRBJ1-3	CASPIRPGNTIYF
TRBV2	.	CASIREGYEQYF
TRBV28	TRBJ2-1	CASSYKLGQGIDNEQFF
TRBV4-1	TRBJ2-2	CASSQQGTGELFF
TRBV15	TRBJ2-2	CATSRADGGYTGELFF
TRBV5-6	TRBJ2-3	CASSQIAGEGRVDTQYF
TRBV27	TRBJ2-7	CASSFLGTVYEQYF
TRBV5-4	TRBJ1-4	CASTETGEKLFF
TRBV4-1	TRBJ1-5	CASSQAGFLLPWQPQHF
TRBV7-9	TRBJ1-6	CASSLGPPAGSNSPLHF
TRBV19	TRBJ2-7	CASNSRADTYEQYF
TRBV27	TRBJ2-2	CASSLSSGELFF
TRBV5-1	TRBJ1-6	CASRDGTGDPSYNSPLHF
TRBV27	TRBJ2-7	CASKGDPYEQYF
TRBV6-5	TRBJ2-5	CASGTGDQETQYF
TRBV5-1	TRBJ1-3	CASSFTRGFGNTIYF
TRBV27	TRBJ2-1	CASSSGLAGYNEQFF
TRBV19	TRBJ1-1	CASSITGGWGTEAFF
TRBV9	TRBJ2-3	CASSYEDYGTDAQYF
TRBV12-5	TRBJ1-1	CASGLVLQGRCARNTEAFF
TRBV2	TRBJ2-1	CASSELGGAYNEQFF
TRBV14	TRBJ1-2	CASSQESVPNYGYTF
TRBV5-4	TRBJ2-3	CASSHRGGVTDTQYF
TRBV18	TRBJ1-1	CASSPRGWAEAFF
TRBV4-1	TRBJ1-1	CASSQVLGQGGTEAFF